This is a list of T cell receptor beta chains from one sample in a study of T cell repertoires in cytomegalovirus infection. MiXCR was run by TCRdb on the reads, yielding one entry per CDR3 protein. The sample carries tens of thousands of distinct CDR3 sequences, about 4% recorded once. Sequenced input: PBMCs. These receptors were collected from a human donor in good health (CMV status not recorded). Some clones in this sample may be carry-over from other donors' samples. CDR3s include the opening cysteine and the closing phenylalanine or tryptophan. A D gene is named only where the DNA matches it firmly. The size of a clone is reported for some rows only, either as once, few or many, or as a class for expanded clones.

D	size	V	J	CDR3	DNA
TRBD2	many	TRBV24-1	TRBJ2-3	CATSPGTSGASTDTQYF	TGTGCCACCAGCCCCGGGACTAGCGGGGCTAGCACAGATACGCAGTATTTT
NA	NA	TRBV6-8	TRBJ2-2	CASSPGRRVDTGELFF	TGTGCCAGCAGCCCGGGGCGAAGGGTCGACACCGGGGAGCTGTTTTTT
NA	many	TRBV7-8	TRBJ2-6	CAVPQKPGANVLTF	TGTGCCGTCCCTCAGAAACCTGGGGCCAACGTCCTGACTTTC
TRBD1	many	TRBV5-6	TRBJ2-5	CASSRKGQGQETQYF	TGTGCCAGCAGCCGGAAGGGACAGGGCCAAGAGACCCAGTACTTC
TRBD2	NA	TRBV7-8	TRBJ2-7	CASSSKGAGVTYEQYF	TGTGCCAGCAGCTCGAAAGGCGCGGGAGTGACGTACGAGCAGTACTTC
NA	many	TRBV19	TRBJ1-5	CASRRPGQSTSNQPQHF	TGTGCCAGCAGACGGCCCGGACAATCAACTAGCAATCAGCCCCAGCATTTT
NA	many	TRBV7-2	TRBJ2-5	CASSLRWSETQYF	TGTGCCAGCAGCTTGAGGTGGAGTGAGACCCAGTACTTC
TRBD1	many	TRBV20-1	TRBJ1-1	CSARPTDRAEAFF	TGCAGTGCTAGGCCCACGGACAGGGCTGAAGCTTTCTTT
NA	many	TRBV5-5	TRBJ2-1	CASSLEPEGFFNEQFF	TGTGCCAGCAGCTTGGAACCAGAGGGTTTTTTCAATGAGCAGTTCTTC
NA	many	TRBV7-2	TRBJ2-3	CASTAQTDTQYF	TGTGCCAGCACCGCCCAGACAGATACGCAGTATTTT
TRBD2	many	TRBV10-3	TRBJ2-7	CAIRPGLAREQYF	TGTGCCATCAGACCGGGACTAGCGAGGGAGCAGTACTTC
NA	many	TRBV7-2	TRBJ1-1	CAGAQGRAFF	TGTGCCGGAGCCCAGGGGCGAGCTTTCTTT
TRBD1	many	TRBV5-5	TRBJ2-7	CASSLLPLQGKYEQYF	TGTGCCAGCAGCTTGTTACCACTACAGGGGAAATACGAGCAGTACTTC
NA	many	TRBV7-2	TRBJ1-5	CASSLGQGQPQHF	TGTGCCAGCAGCTTAGGGCAGGGCCAGCCCCAGCATTTT
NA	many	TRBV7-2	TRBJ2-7	CASSRRGSLPTEQYF	TGTGCCAGCAGCCGCAGGGGATCCCTTCCCACCGAGCAGTACTTC
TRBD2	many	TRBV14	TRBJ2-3	CASSPAMAGGKGDTQYF	TGTGCCAGCAGCCCGGCGATGGCGGGGGGGAAAGGAGATACGCAGTATTTT
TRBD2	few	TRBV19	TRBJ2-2	CASTSGTNTGELFF	TGTGCCAGTACTAGCGGGACGAACACCGGGGAGCTGTTTTTT
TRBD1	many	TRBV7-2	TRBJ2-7	CASSLVQDRGSYEQYF	TGTGCCAGCAGCTTAGTACAGGACAGGGGCTCCTACGAGCAGTACTTC
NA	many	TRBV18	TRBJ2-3	CASSSYRDMTDTQYF	TGTGCCAGCTCATCCTACAGGGATATGACAGATACGCAGTATTTT
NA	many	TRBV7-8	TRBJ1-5	CASSIAANQPQHF	TGTGCCAGCAGCATAGCCGCGAATCAGCCCCAGCATTTT
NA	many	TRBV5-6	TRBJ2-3	CASSWGHLTDTQYF	TGTGCCAGCAGCTGGGGACACCTCACAGATACGCAGTATTTT
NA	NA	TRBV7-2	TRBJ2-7	CASSVTGTPFVLEQYF	TGTGCCAGCAGCGTAACCGGGACGCCTTTCGTTCTCGAGCAGTACTTC
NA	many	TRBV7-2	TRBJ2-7	CASSLGGTITYEQYF	TGTGCCAGCAGCTTAGGCGGAACAATTACCTACGAGCAGTACTTC
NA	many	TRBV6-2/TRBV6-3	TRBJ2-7	CASSSVRIGQYEQYF	TGTGCCAGCAGCTCCGTGAGAATAGGACAGTACGAGCAGTACTTC
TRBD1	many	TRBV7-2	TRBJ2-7	CASLPTGGRGEQYF	TGTGCCAGCCTTCCGACAGGGGGCCGTGGGGAGCAGTACTTC
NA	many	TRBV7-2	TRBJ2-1	CASSQRAGREQFF	TGTGCCAGCAGCCAGAGGGCGGGGAGGGAGCAGTTCTTC
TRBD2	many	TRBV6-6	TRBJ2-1	CASRRGGSYNEQFF	TGTGCCAGCCGGCGGGGGGGATCCTACAATGAGCAGTTCTTC
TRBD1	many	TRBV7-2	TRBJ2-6	CASSSSGGTGANVLTF	TGTGCCAGCAGCTCGTCAGGGGGCACTGGGGCCAACGTCCTGACTTTC
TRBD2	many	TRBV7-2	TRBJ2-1	CASSLGGTSAYNEQFF	TGTGCCAGCAGCTTAGGGGGGACTAGCGCTTACAATGAGCAGTTCTTC
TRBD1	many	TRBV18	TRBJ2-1	CASSPLRQGNREQFF	TGTGCCAGCTCACCGCTGAGACAGGGGAATCGCGAGCAGTTCTTC